These 14 T cell receptor beta chains were all obtained from the same sample, sequenced in a study of T cell responses to AZD1222 COVID-19 vaccine. Here immunoSEQ multiplex PCR was the method, and the copy in TCRdb shows in-frame clones only, minus some. The profile covers 150,000 to 170,000 clones, with about 88% appearing a single time and around 2.9% taken by the ten largest. The sample was peripheral blood, taken on day 0 of AZD1222 vaccination. The source of these receptors is an adult in good health.

The chain recombines TRBV10-2 with TRBJ1-1; D is undetermined. The germline V gene has CDR1 WSHSY and CDR2 SAAADI. The CDR3 has 14 amino acids. Trimming removed 0 bases from V and 4 bases from J, with 9 bases in between. DNA for the CDR3: TGCGCCAGCAGTGAGTCCTGGGCGAGCACTGAAGCTTTCTTT. Translation gives CASSESWASTEAFF.

This clone is a singleton in its sample. J is TRBJ1-2 and V is TRBV11-2; D unresolved. The CDR3 is made up of 11 amino acids. V lost 5 bases to trimming and J lost 8 bases, with 9 bases between them. The germline V gene has CDR1 SGHAT and CDR2 FQNNGV. CDR3 sequence reads: CASSLGTGYTF. CDR3 DNA sequence: TGTGCCAGCAGCCTCGGTACGGGCTACACCTTC.

V gene TRBV15 combines with J gene TRBJ2-5, with TRBD1 matching 7 bases. V shed 8 bases and J 3 bases; nucleotides not matched to a gene: 9. From germline, CDR1 is LNHNV and CDR2 YYDKDF (reference sequence). This CDR3 comprises 14 residues. CDR3 sequence (DNA): TGTGCCACCTCTGCGAGGGGGCGGGAAGAGACCCAGTACTTC. Protein sequence: CATSARGREETQYF.

This rearrangement joins TRBV4-3 to TRBJ2-5, with a weak D call TRBD2 (6 bases). The germline CDR1 and CDR2 sequences are LGHNA and YSLEER. The CDR3 is 15 amino acids. Deletions cut 3 bases from V and 4 bases from J, with 15 bases between. CDR3 region: CASSHGGFEIETQYF. DNA for the CDR3: TGCGCCAGCAGCCACGGAGGGTTCGAAATAGAGACCCAGTACTTC.

Remarks on this clone: Given the absence of the conserved phenylalanine or tryptophan at the CDR3 end, a read error is likely. No DNA is shown, since the ends of the CDR3 on it are uncertain; the CDR3 is the one TCRdb lists. The chain uses TRBV21-1 and TRBJ1-4; the listed D gene, TRBD1, was not tested against the DNA. TRBV21-1 is marked as a pseudogene. The CDR3 spans 12 amino acids, including both terminal residues. CDR3 loop: CASPKGGQAAGL.

The CDR3 loop reads CASSPRDRKAYNSPLHF. As DNA, the CDR3 is TGCGCCAGCAGCCCCCGGGACAGGAAGGCTTATAATTCACCCCTCCACTTT. This chain uses TRBV4-1 with TRBJ1-6; 8 bases fit TRBD1. V lost 4 bases and J lost 4; bases outside the gene matches: 9. Germline V CDR1 and CDR2: MGHRA, YSYEKL. This CDR3 is built from 17 residues.

V usage is TRBV6-2 or TRBV6-3 and J usage is TRBJ1-2; D is possibly TRBD1 (5 bases). The CDR3 is 13 residues long. The V end lost 5 bases, the J end lost 3 bases, and 10 bases lay between the germline ends. CDR1 is MNHEY and CDR2 is SVGEGT in the germline V gene. CDR3 coding DNA: TGTGCCAGCAGTCCGACAGTGTACTATGGCTACACCTTC. It is translated as CASSPTVYYGYTF.

The chain links TRBV27 to TRBJ1-6; D uncertain. CDR3 length: 13 residues. V lost 6 bases and J 7 bases, leaving 10 bases between the germline ends. Germline V gives CDR1 MNHEY, CDR2 SMNVEV (reference sequence). Written as DNA, the CDR3 is TGTGCCAGCAGGGAGTCCTCAAATTCACCCCTCCACTTT. This translates into CASRESSNSPLHF.

This clone was seen a single time. CDR3 region: CAISEGEGTSPLHF. For the CDR3, the DNA is TGTGCCATCAGTGAGGGGGAGGGTACTTCACCCCTCCACTTT. The rearrangement links TRBV10-3 to TRBJ1-6; D uncertain. This CDR3 region has 14 residues. The V gene's germline CDR1 is ENHRY and CDR2 SYGVKD. Deletions cut 2 bases from V and 9 bases from J, with 11 bases between.

V is TRBV3-1 (or the pseudogene TRBV3-2) and J is TRBJ2-6, with D tentatively TRBD2 (5 bases). Germline CDR1 and CDR2: LGHDT and YNNKEL (reference sequence). Trimming left V 5 bases short and J 2 bases short, with 10 bases between. The CDR3 extends over 15 amino acids. CDR3 residues: CASSVSGTGANVLTF. CDR3 nucleotides: TGTGCCAGCAGCGTTTCGGGAACTGGGGCCAACGTCCTGACTTTC.

This chain joins TRBV27 and TRBJ1-5; 8 bases agree with TRBD1. J gave up 5 bases and V 8 bases, and 8 bases lay outside the gene matches. Germline lookup yields CDR1 MNHEY and CDR2 SMNVEV (reference sequence). There are 14 residues in the CDR3. The CDR3 is CASGSTGGDQPQHF. The CDR3 DNA is TGTGCCAGCGGCAGTACAGGGGGGGATCAGCCCCAGCATTTT.

V and J are TRBV23-1 and TRBJ2-1; D unclear. TRBV23-1 is filed as an ORF, its function uncertain. V was cut by 3 bases and J by 2 bases, with 11 bases left in between. The CDR3 extends over 15 amino acids. CDR3 sequence (DNA): TGCGCCAGCAGTCATGGAGCGAGAACCTACAATGAGCAGTTCTTC. Translating gives CASSHGARTYNEQFF.

This rearrangement joins TRBV7-8 to TRBJ1-1; D unresolved. Germline assignment: CDR1 SGHVS and CDR2 FQNEAQ. Trimming stripped 5 bases from V and 0 bases from J, with 4 bases between. This CDR3 is 12 amino acids long. The CDR3 loop is CASSIVNTEAFF. CDR3 DNA: TGTGCCAGCAGCATAGTGAACACTGAAGCTTTCTTT.

The chain uses TRBV24-1 and TRBJ2-1, with 7 nucleotides matching TRBD1. The CDR3 has 18 residues. From germline, CDR1 is KGHDR and CDR2 SFDVKD. V lost 4 bases and J lost 0; bases outside the gene matches: 11. CDR3 sequence (DNA): TGTGCCACCAGTGACCAGAAGACAGGGACCCGCTCCTACAATGAGCAGTTCTTC. This gives the protein CATSDQKTGTRSYNEQFF.